The source of this TCR beta chain is a study of molecular identifiers for immune sequencing clone quantification. Naive CD8 T cells were picked out by sorting for CD8+CD4-CCR7+CD45RA+. This clonotype was counted ten times or more. Bulk TCR libraries were made with methods that had been previously described and with listed TCR primers. Using its own MiXCR run on the PCR reads, TCRdb lists one record per CDR3 protein. The data contain 75,000 to 100,000 distinct CDR3 sequences, around a fifth of them seen just once; the ten biggest clones take up roughly 0.8%. The length of the CDR3 is 14 residues. Germline assignment: CDR1 SGHDT and CDR2 YYEEEE. V was shortened by 4 bases and J by 4 bases, with 15 bases between the two germline ends.

The source is a human donor in good health. Some libraries in this study had Jurkat cell RNA spiked in. The sequenced material came from naive CD8+ T cells from blood, with Jurkat cell RNA spiked in. Subset of the sample: FACS-sorted CD8+CD4-CCR7+CD45RA+ naive T cells. The chain is built from TRBV5-6 and TRBJ2-7; D gene unclear. CDR3 protein: CASSRKTTEYEQYF. The CDR3 coding sequence is TGTGCCAGCAGCCGAAAAACAACAGAGTACGAGCAGTACTTC.